The present T cell receptor beta chain was sequenced within a study of early T cells in non-severe SARS-CoV-2 infection (dated by TCRdb to the early 2020s). Concerning the study at large: Bulk RNA from unsorted whole blood was used for TCR sequencing, so alpha and beta chains could not be paired. What the study reported, not specific to this receptor: VDJdb matching was skewed toward anti-spike CD8 responses, so virus-specific expansions were likely underestimated and private and CD4 specificities were missed.

The library was generated by 5' RACE. For sequencing, a NextSeq 500 was employed. In the TCR library protocol, unique molecular identifiers were attached to individual cDNA molecules to correct for PCR bias and sequencing error. Both TCR alpha and beta chains were sequenced, and tight co-correlation was observed between alpha and beta sequence abundances in each sample. From the authors' description of their analysis: Decombinator V4 was used to perform V gene, J gene and CDR3 annotation of TCR sequences. TCRs were defined as expanded if a significant change between any two time points was detected under a Poisson model with p below 0.0001. Abundances of TCRs were expressed as counts per million after normalisation to the total number of TCRs sequenced in each sample. MAIT TCRs were defined by TRAV1-2 paired with TRAJ12, TRAJ20 or TRAJ33, and iNKT TCRs by TRAV10 paired with TRAJ18. VDJdb, accessed 1 November 2021, was searched for CMV, EBV and SARS-CoV-2 annotated TCRs, excluding TCRs annotated for multiple antigens. TCRdb applied fastp at Q25 and MiXCR to the public reads, then kept only in-frame beta chains. Records with the same CDR3 protein are collapsed into one entry carrying the most frequent genes and DNA. The V and J calls were determined by TCRdb, not by the authors. This sample comprises about 22,000 distinct CDR3 sequences, 4% to 5% of them detected only once. The ten largest account for approximately 15% of the sample.

Set within a cohort of healthcare workers in London, UK, this nested case-control study involved weekly PCR testing of nasopharyngeal swabs along with blood sampling. Healthcare workers were recruited between 23 and 31 March 2020, during the week of the UK lockdown, and were followed weekly for up to roughly 15 weeks. V lost 4 bases and J lost 1 base; the stretch between them is 17 bases long. The germline V gene (reference sequence) yields LNHDA for CDR1 and SQIVND for CDR2. From the cysteine through the phenylalanine, the CDR3 covers 17 amino acids. The entry retains the CDR3 DNA only, 51 bases that are in frame from base 1. This clonotype is identified as medium-sized (0.01 to 0.1%). The antigen it binds to is not known. Base qualities were left out, and no much larger clone turns up one base away.

Specimen: whole blood. The origin of this receptor is an adult who was a healthcare worker with PCR-confirmed SARS-CoV-2 infection or an uninfected control (not recorded which). The chain was built from TRBV19 and TRBJ1-5; TRBD1 is a possible D gene, resting on 5 matching bases. CDR3 reads: CASSNQGSFNSNQPQHF. At the DNA level, the sequence is TGTGCCAGTAGTAATCAGGGCAGCTTTAACAGCAATCAGCCCCAGCATTTT.